This T cell receptor (beta chain) is drawn from a study of patients and donors after allogeneic stem cell transplantation. The CDR3 contains 14 residues. Germline V gene sequence: CDR1 MGHDK, CDR2 SYGVNS. V was shortened by 3 bases and J by 3 bases, with 11 bases between the two germline ends. MiXCR, applied by TCRdb to the RT-PCR reads, yields one record per CDR3 protein. The sample yields about a million distinct CDR3 sequences, more than 15% seen once. The sequence came from a human donor who was either an allogeneic HSCT recipient or a stem cell or donor lymphocyte infusion donor (not recorded which). It is not recorded whose cells these are; they may come from a transplant donor. Sequencing input: blood, either unsorted or a sorted T cell fraction (not recorded which). The genes are TRBV25-1 and TRBJ1-2, with a possible D match to TRBD1 (5 bases). CDR3 sequence: CASSDPGRDYGYTF. The CDR3, as DNA: TGTGCCAGCAGTGATCCAGGGAGGGACTATGGCTACACCTTC.